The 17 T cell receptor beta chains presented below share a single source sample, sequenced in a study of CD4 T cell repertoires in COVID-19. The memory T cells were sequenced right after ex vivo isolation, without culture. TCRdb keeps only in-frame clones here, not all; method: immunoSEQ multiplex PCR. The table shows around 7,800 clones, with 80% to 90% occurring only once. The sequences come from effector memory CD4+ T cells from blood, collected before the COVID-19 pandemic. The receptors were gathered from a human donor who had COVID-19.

The CDR3, as DNA: TGTGCCAGTAGTATTTTGACAGGGGGTATGAACACTGAAGCTTTCTTT. It yields the protein CASSILTGGMNTEAFF. This chain links TRBV19 with TRBJ1-1; 9 positions agree with TRBD1. The CDR3 covers 16 residues. Germline CDR1 and CDR2: LNHDA and SQIVND (reference sequence). V lost 3 bases to trimming and J lost 0 bases; unmatched junction nucleotides: 5.

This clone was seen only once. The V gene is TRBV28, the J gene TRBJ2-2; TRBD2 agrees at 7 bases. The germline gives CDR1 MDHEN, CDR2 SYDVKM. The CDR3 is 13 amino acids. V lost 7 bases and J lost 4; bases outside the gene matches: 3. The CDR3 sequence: CASKSSGTGELFF. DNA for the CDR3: TGTGCCAGCAAGTCTAGCGGCACCGGGGAGCTGTTTTTT.

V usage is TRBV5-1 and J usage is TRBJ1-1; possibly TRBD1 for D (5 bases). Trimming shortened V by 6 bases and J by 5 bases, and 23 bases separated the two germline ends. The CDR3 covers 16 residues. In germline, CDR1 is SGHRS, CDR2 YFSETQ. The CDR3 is CASKREPRREGTEAFF. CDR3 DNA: TGCGCCAGCAAGCGGGAACCTAGGAGGGAGGGGACTGAAGCTTTCTTT.

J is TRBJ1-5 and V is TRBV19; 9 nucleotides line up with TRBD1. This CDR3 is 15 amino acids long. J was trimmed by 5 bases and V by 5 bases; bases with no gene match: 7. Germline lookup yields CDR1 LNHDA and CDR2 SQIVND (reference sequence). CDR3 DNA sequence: TGTGCCAGTAGTCCTAAGGGGACAGGGCATCAGCCCCAGCATTTT. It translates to CASSPKGTGHQPQHF.

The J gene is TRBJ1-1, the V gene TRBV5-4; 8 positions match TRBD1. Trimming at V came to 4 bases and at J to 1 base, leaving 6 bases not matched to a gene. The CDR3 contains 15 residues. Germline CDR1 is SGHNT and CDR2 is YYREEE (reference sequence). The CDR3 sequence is CASSTGQGGNTEAFF. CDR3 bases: TGTGCCAGCAGCACAGGACAGGGAGGGAACACTGAAGCTTTCTTT.

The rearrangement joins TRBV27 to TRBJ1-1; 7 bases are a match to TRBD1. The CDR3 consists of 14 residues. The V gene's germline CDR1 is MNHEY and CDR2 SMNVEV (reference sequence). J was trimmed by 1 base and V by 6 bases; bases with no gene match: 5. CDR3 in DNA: TGTGCCAGCAGCATAACAGGGGAGAACACTGAAGCTTTCTTT. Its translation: CASSITGENTEAFF.

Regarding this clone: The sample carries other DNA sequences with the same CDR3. CDR3 protein: CSAYLNTEAFF. DNA for the CDR3: TGCAGTGCTTATTTAAACACTGAAGCTTTCTTT. The chain combines TRBV20-1 with TRBJ1-1, with D uncertain. The CDR3 totals 11 residues. Trimming stripped 5 bases from V and 2 bases from J, with 6 bases between. Germline CDR1 reads DFQATT; CDR2 reads SNEGSKA (reference sequence).

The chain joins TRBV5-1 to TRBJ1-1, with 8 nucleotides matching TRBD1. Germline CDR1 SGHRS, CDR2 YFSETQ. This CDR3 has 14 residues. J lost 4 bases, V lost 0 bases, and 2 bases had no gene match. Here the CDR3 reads CASSLGQGPTEAFF. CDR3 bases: TGCGCCAGCAGCTTGGGACAGGGGCCCACTGAAGCTTTCTTT.

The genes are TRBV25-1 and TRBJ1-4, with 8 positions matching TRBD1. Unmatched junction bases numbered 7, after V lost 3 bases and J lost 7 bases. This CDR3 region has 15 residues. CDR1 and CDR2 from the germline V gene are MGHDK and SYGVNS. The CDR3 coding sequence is TGTGCCAGCAGTGATTCGCACAGGGGGAGTGAAAAACTGTTTTTT. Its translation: CASSDSHRGSEKLFF.

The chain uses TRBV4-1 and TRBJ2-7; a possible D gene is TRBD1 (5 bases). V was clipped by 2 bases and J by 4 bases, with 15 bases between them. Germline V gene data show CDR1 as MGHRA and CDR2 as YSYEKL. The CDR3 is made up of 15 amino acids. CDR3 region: CASSQTRVSGYEQYF. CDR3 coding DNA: TGCGCCAGCAGCCAAACCAGGGTTTCAGGTTACGAGCAGTACTTC.

DNA for the CDR3: TGTGCCAGCAGTGGACAACAGGGTTTTGAGTCACCCCTCCACTTT. It yields the protein CASSGQQGFESPLHF. This chain joins TRBV7-8 and TRBJ1-6; weak D call: TRBD1 (6 bases). Germline values: CDR1 SGHVS, CDR2 FQNEAQ. The V end lost 6 bases, the J end lost 10 bases, and 19 bases lay between the germline ends. The CDR3 length is 15 residues.

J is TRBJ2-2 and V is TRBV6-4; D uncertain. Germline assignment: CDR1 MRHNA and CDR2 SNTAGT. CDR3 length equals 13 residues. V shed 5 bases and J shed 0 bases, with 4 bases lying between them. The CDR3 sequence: CASSPSNTGELFF. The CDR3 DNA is TGTGCCAGCAGTCCTTCGAACACCGGGGAGCTGTTTTTT.

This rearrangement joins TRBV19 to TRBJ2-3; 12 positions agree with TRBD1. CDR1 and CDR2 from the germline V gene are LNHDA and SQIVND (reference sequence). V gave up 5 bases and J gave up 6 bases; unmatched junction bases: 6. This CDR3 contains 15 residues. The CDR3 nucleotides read TGTGCCAGTAGTCTCGGGACAGGGGGCTCCGATACGCAGTATTTT. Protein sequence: CASSLGTGGSDTQYF.

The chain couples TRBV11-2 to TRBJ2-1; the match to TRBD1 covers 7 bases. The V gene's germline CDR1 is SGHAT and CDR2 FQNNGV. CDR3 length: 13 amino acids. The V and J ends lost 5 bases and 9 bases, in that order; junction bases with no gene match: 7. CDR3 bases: TGTGCCAGCAGCCGAGGGACAGCAGGTGAGCAGTTCTTC. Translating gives CASSRGTAGEQFF.

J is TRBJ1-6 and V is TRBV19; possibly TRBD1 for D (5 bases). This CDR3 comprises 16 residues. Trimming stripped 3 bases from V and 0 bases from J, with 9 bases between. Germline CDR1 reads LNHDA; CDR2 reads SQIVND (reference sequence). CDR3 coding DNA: TGTGCCAGTAGTATCGACAGCCGCTCCTATAATTCACCCCTCCACTTT. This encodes CASSIDSRSYNSPLHF.

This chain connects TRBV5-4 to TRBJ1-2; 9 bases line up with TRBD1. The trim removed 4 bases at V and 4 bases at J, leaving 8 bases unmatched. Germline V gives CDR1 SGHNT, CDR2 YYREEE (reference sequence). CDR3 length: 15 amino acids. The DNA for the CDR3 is TGTGCCAGCAGCCCGCGGACAGGGGACACCTATGGCTACACCTTC. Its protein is CASSPRTGDTYGYTF.

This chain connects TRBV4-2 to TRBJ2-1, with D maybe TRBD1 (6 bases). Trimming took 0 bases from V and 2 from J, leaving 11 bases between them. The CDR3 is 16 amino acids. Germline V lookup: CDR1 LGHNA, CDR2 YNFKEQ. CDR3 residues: CASSQDLGGPYNEQFF. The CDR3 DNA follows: TGTGCCAGCAGCCAAGATTTAGGGGGACCCTACAATGAGCAGTTCTTC.